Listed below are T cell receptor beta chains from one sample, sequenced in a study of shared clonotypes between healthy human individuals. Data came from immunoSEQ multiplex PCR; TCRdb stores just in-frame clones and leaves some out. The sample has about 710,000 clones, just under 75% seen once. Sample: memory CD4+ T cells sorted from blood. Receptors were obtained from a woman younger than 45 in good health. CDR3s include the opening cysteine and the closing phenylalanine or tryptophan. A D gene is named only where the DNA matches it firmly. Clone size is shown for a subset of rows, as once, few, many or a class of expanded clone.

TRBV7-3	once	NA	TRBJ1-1	TGTGCCAGCAGCTTAAACGCGAACACTGAAGCTTTCTTT	CASSLNANTEAFF
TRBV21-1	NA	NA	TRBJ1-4	TGTGCCAGCAGCAAAGATATCGACAGGGGGGAAAAACTGTTTTTT	CASSKDIDRGEKLFF
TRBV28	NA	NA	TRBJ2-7	TGTGCCAGCAGTATAGCCGCGGCGGGAAGTTACGAGCAGTACTTC	CASSIAAAGSYEQYF
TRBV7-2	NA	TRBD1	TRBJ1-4	TGTGCCAGCAGCCCCCCCGGGACAGGGAATGAAAAACTGTTTTTT	CASSPPGTGNEKLFF
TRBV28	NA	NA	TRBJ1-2	TGTGCCAGCAGTTTATGGCAGGGAACAAATGGCTACACCTTC	CASSLWQGTNGYTF
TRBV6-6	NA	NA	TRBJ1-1	TGTGCCAGCAGCCCTAGGCAGGGTAATATGAACACTGAAGCTTTCTTT	CASSPRQGNMNTEAFF
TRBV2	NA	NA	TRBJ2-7	TGTGCCAGCAACCTAAAAGGGCCCTCCTACGAGCAGTACTTC	CASNLKGPSYEQYF
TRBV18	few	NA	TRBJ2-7	TGTGCCAGCTCACCAAGTACAGGCCCTTACGAGCAGTACTTC	CASSPSTGPYEQYF
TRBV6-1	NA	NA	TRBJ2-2	TGTGCCAGCAGTGAGCCACAAGGAAGCGGGGAGCTGTTTTTT	CASSEPQGSGELFF
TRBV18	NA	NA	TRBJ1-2	TGTGCCAGCTCCGGTTTCGGGAGTGGAGACTACACCTTC	CASSGFGSGDYTF
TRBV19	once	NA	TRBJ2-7	TGTGCCAGTAGTAAACCCTCAACCGGGATACCTGCCGACGAGCAGTACTTC	CASSKPSTGIPADEQYF
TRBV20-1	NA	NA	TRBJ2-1	TGCAGTGCTAATAGCGTCTTAGAGCAGTTCTTC	CSANSVLEQFF
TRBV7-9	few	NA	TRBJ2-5	TGTGCCAGCAGCTTAGATCGTAGCCAAGAGACCCAGTACTTC	CASSLDRSQETQYF
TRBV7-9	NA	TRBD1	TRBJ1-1	TGTGCCAGCAGCGAGACAGGGATCCACACTGAAGCTTTCTTT	CASSETGIHTEAFF
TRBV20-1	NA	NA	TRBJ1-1	TGCAGTGCAATTTTCCTCACTGAAGCTTTCTTT	CSAIFLTEAFF
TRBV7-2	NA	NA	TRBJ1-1	TGTGCCAGCAGCTTGAGGGGCATGAACACTGAAGCTTTCTTT	CASSLRGMNTEAFF
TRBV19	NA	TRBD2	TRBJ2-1	TGTGCCAGTAGTATTCGCAACCTCGGGAGGATCAACAATGAGCAGTTCTTC	CASSIRNLGRINNEQFF
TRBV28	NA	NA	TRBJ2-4	TGTGCCAGCAGCTCCACAAATTTAGCCAAAAACATTCAGTACTTC	CASSSTNLAKNIQYF
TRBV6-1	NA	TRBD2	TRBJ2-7	TGTGCCAGCGGACTAGCGGGGGAGCAGTACTTC	CASGLAGEQYF
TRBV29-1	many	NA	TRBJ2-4	TGCAGCGTTGAAGATCAGGCAGGGTCGGGCAAAAACATTCAGTACTTC	CSVEDQAGSGKNIQYF
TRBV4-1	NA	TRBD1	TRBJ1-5	TGCGCCAGCAGCCAAGATTGGACAGGTAACAATCAGCCCCAGCATTTT	CASSQDWTGNNQPQHF
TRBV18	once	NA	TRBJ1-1	TGTGCCAGCTCACCTTCTTTGGCAGGGACTGAAGCTTTCTTT	CASSPSLAGTEAFF
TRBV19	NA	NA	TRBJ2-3	TGTGCCAGTAGTATAACGGGCAGACCCCGCCACGATACGCAGTATTTT	CASSITGRPRHDTQYF
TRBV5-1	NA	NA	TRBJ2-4	TGCGCCAGCAGTTCCGGGACGTCGGGTGACATTCAGTACTTC	CASSSGTSGDIQYF
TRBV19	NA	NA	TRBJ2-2	TGTGCCAGTAGTGCAACAGGGTCCTGGACCGGGGAGCTGTTTTTT	CASSATGSWTGELFF
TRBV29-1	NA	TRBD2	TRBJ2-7	TGCAGCGCCGTTCCTCGGCGGGGGACCTACGAGCAGTACTTC	CSAVPRRGTYEQYF
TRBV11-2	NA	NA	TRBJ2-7	TGTGCCAGCAGCTTAGGTCGGACTTACTACGAGCAGTACTTC	CASSLGRTYYEQYF
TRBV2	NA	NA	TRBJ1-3	TGTGCCAGCAGTGTTGGGCGGGGATCCTCTGGAAACACCATATATTTT	CASSVGRGSSGNTIYF
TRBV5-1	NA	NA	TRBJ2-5	TGCGCCAGCAGCCTTGGGGACCGGGACATTAAGACCCAGTACTTC	CASSLGDRDIKTQYF
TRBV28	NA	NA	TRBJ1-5	TGTGCCAGCAGGGGTAGCAGCAATCAGCCCCAGCATTTT	CASRGSSNQPQHF
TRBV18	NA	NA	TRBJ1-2	TGTGCCAGCTCACCCTCCGAGGGGAACTATGGCTACACCTTC	CASSPSEGNYGYTF
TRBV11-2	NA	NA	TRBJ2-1	TGTGCCAGCAGCCCTCCGGAGGCCAATGAGCAGTTCTTC	CASSPPEANEQFF
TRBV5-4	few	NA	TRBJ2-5	TGTGCCAGCAGATCCCGGGACCAAGAGACCCAGTACTTC	CASRSRDQETQYF
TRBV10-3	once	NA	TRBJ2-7	TGTGCCATCAGTGACTCGACAGGCTCCTACGAGCAGTACTTC	CAISDSTGSYEQYF
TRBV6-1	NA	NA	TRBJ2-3	TGTGCCAGCAGTTCGGGGGAAGGCACAGATACGCAGTATTTT	CASSSGEGTDTQYF
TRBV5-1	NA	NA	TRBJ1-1	TGCGCCAGCAGCTTGGCCGGGAGCATAGGCACTGAAGCTTTCTTT	CASSLAGSIGTEAFF
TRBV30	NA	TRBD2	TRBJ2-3	TGTGCCTGGAGTGTTAAAGCGGGAGGGAGAACAGATACGCAGTATTTT	CAWSVKAGGRTDTQYF
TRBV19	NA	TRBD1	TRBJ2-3	TGTGCCAGTAGTACCCCCAGGGGGCGCACAGATACGCAGTATTTT	CASSTPRGRTDTQYF
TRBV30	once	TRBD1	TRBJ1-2	TGTGCCTGGAGTGTACGTGGGACAGGGGATCGGGTTGGCTACACCTTC	CAWSVRGTGDRVGYTF
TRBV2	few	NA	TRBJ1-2	TGTGCCAGCAGCGGACAGCCTTATGGCTACACCTTC	CASSGQPYGYTF
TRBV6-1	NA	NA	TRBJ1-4	TGTGCCAGCAGTGGCTCGGGACCGAGCCATGAAAAACTGTTTTTT	CASSGSGPSHEKLFF
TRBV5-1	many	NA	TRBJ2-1	TGCGCCAGCAGCTTGGTGTGGCCGCTAAACAATGAGCAGTTCTTC	CASSLVWPLNNEQFF
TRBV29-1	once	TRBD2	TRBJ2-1	TGCAGCGCTGGGAGGGGCCACCCCCGGAACAATGAGCAGTTCTTC	CSAGRGHPRNNEQFF
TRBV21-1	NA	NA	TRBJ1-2	TGTGCCAGCAGCAAACAGACGCCCTATGGCTACACCTTC	CASSKQTPYGYTF
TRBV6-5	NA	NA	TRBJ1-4	TGTGCCAGCAGTTACTCGCCAGGGGATAATGAAAAACTGTTTTTT	CASSYSPGDNEKLFF
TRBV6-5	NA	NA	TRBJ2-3	TGTGCCAGCAGTTCGATCCAAGATACGCAGTATTTT	CASSSIQDTQYF
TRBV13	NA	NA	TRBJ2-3	TGTGCCAGCAGCTTGAGCGGAATAAAAGACAGCACAGATACGCAGTATTTT	CASSLSGIKDSTDTQYF
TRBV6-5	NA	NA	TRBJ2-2	TGTGCCAGCAGTTACCGTCTGCCCGGGGAGCTGTTTTTT	CASSYRLPGELFF
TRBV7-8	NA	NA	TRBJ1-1	TGTGCCAGCAGCTTAGAAGGGGGAAGCACTGAAGCTTTCTTT	CASSLEGGSTEAFF
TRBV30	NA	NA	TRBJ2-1	TGTGCCTGGAGTGTACTCAGAGGATTGCGGTTCTTC	CAWSVLRGLRFF
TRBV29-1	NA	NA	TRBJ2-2	TGCAGCGTAACTCGTTCCGGGGAGCTGTTTTTT	CSVTRSGELFF
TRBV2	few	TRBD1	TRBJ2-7	TGTGCCAGCTCGACAGGGCCTGGCTACGAGCAGTACTTC	CASSTGPGYEQYF
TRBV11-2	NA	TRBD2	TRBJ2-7	TGTGCCAGCAGGAGACTAGCGGGCTTCTACGAGCAGTACTTC	CASRRLAGFYEQYF
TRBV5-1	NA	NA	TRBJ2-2	TGCGCCAGCAGCCCGGAACGGCCATCGAACACCGGGGAGCTGTTTTTT	CASSPERPSNTGELFF
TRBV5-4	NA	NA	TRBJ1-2	TGTGCCAGCAGCTTGGACGGACGGAGTGGCTACACCTTC	CASSLDGRSGYTF